The clone carrying this TCR beta chain was observed at least ten times. What it recognizes is unknown. TCRdb re-analysed the 5' RACE reads in MiXCR, keeping a single row per CDR3 protein. The data show approximately 210,000 distinct CDR3 sequences, around 10% seen once. This sample was included in a study of identical twins. Findings and limits, study-wide: The study found weaker excess twin sharing in beta out-of-frame sequences.

This TCR was recovered from a young woman in good health. What was sequenced was memory (CD45RO+) T cells sorted from blood.

For the CDR3, the DNA is TGTGCCATCAGTGGGGGATCAAATGAGCAGTTCTTC. Protein sequence: CAISGGSNEQFF. This chain links TRBV10-3 with TRBJ2-1; no clear D. The CDR3 runs 12 residues. Looked up from germline, CDR1 is ENHRY and CDR2 is SYGVKD. Trimming took off 4 bases at V and 7 bases at J, with 8 bases between the two ends.